The 17 T cell receptor beta chains below all came from one sample that was sequenced in a study of T cells expressing NK-cell markers. Reanalyzing the 5' RACE reads, TCRdb keeps one entry per CDR3 protein, without DNA. There are roughly 120,000 distinct CDR3 sequences in the sample, with about a fifth held by the top ten. The sample comprised blood T cells: a sorted CD56 or NKG2C T cell subset, CD4+ or CD8+ T cells, or bulk PBMC T cells (not recorded which). Source of these receptors: a woman between 18 and 70 years old in good health.

V gene TRBV12-3 or TRBV12-4 combines with J gene TRBJ2-5; TCRdb reports TRBD1, a call that lacks DNA to check it against. This CDR3 spans 13 amino acids. CDR3 sequence: CASGPGNQETQYF.

The chain has TRBV4-3 and TRBJ2-5; TCRdb gives TRBD1 as the D gene, but with no DNA this cannot be confirmed. CDR1 and CDR2 from the germline V gene are LGHNA and YSLEER. The CDR3 sequence is 15 residues long. CDR3 loop: CASSREDRPGETQYF.

This sequence joins TRBV7-8 and TRBJ2-3; TCRdb's D gene call, TRBD1, goes unchecked for lack of DNA. The CDR3 totals 15 residues. Germline V gives CDR1 SGHVS, CDR2 FQNEAQ. Here the CDR3 reads CASSSGQGETDTQYF.

This chain joins TRBV4-3 and TRBJ1-1. Germline CDR1 and CDR2: LGHNA and YSLEER. CDR3 size: 14 residues. The CDR3 loop reads CASSQDFRSTEAFF.

This CDR3 is CASSKLRGGHGTDTQYF. This sequence joins TRBV21-1 and TRBJ2-3; TCRdb returns TRBD1, unconfirmable since there is no DNA. TRBV21-1 is reported as a pseudogene. This CDR3 region has 17 residues.

The gene calls are TRBV7-2 and TRBJ2-7; TCRdb calls TRBD2, which cannot be checked without DNA. This CDR3 is built from 14 residues. Germline V gene sequence: CDR1 SGHTA, CDR2 FQGNSA. CDR3 residues: CASSLGGGTYEQYF.

The V and J genes are TRBV4-3 and TRBJ2-2; checking the TCRdb D call of TRBD1 is not possible without DNA. The length of the CDR3 is 18 residues. Germline V gives CDR1 LGHNA, CDR2 YSLEER. The CDR3 reads CASSQALGQGGDTGELFF.

The chain couples TRBV7-9 to TRBJ2-1. CDR1 is SEHNR and CDR2 is FQNEAQ in the germline V gene (reference sequence). The CDR3 totals 12 residues. The CDR3 spells CASSLVFHEQFF.

The chain couples TRBV5-6 to TRBJ1-2; TCRdb lists TRBD1, though no DNA is available to test this call. The germline CDR1 and CDR2 sequences are SGHDT and YYEEEE. This CDR3 is 15 amino acids long. The CDR3 sequence is CASSLWTGGVIGYTF.

The V and J genes are TRBV2 and TRBJ2-1. Per germline, CDR1 SNHLY and CDR2 FYNNEI. The CDR3 consists of 13 residues. The CDR3 here is CASVGGVDGEQFF.

CDR3 sequence: CASIPASWKGTEAFF. The rearrangement joins TRBV28 to TRBJ1-1. This CDR3 contains 15 residues. The germline V gene has CDR1 MDHEN and CDR2 SYDVKM.

The chain joins TRBV12-3 or TRBV12-4 to TRBJ1-5; TCRdb indicates TRBD1, and absent DNA this call remains unverified. There are 13 residues in the CDR3. The CDR3 sequence: CASSPQGNQPQHF.

V is TRBV11-2 and J is TRBJ1-2; TCRdb gives TRBD1 as the D gene, but with no DNA this cannot be confirmed. This CDR3 region has 15 residues. Per germline, CDR1 SGHAT and CDR2 FQNNGV. The CDR3 sequence: CASSSGQGAFYGYTF.

The V call is TRBV20-1, the J call TRBJ2-7; without DNA, the TCRdb call of TRBD2 cannot be checked. The CDR3 contains 14 residues. In germline, CDR1 is DFQATT, CDR2 SNEGSKA (reference sequence). The CDR3 here is CSATTLGGLYEQYF.

V usage is TRBV6-5 and J usage is TRBJ2-1; without DNA, the TCRdb call of TRBD2 cannot be checked. Germline V lookup: CDR1 MNHEY, CDR2 SVGAGI. The CDR3 is 16 amino acids. The CDR3 protein is CASSFDSLSSYNEQFF.

The rearrangement uses TRBV27 and TRBJ2-5; the D call of TRBD1 rests on TCRdb alone, since no DNA is present to check it. CDR1 is MNHEY and CDR2 is SMNVEV in the germline V gene (reference sequence). This CDR3 contains 14 residues. CDR3 in amino acids: CASSLWAGKETQYF.

The rearrangement joins TRBV12-3 or TRBV12-4 to TRBJ2-5. This CDR3 region has 13 residues. The chain's CDR3 is CASSSAGKETQYF.